This record covers a single TCR beta chain. Its antigen is undetermined. This sample is drawn from a study of cytomegalovirus exposure and HLA in healthy donors. Across the whole study: Within an early data release were roughly 90 million unique TCRs drawn from HLA-typed donors. The study, taken as a whole, reports: In a later analysis, DRB1 alleles had the most associated TCRs; HLA-C alleles the fewest. Later analysis associated a missense DCLRE1C variant with TCR beta V- and J-gene trimming.

PCR was performed using 60 Vbeta and 13 Jbeta primers. Method: immunoSEQ multiplex PCR; TCRdb's copy keeps in-frame clones and lacks some. The repertoire includes 160,000 or so clones, 70% to 80% of them detected once, and around 3.5% sits in the top ten. The ends lost 5 bases at V and 2 bases at J; junction bases unmatched: 11. CDR3 size: 15 residues. Germline CDR1 and CDR2: GTSNPN and SVGIG (reference sequence). The rearrangement joins TRBV30 to TRBJ2-5, with 7 bases lining up with TRBD2. The TCR originated in a man aged 25-45 years in good health and CMV-seropositive. The sequencing input was PBMCs. CDR3 DNA: TGTGCCTGGCTTAAAAGCGGCGGGGGTCAAGAGACCCAGTACTTC. Protein: CAWLKSGGGQETQYF.